The 11 T cell receptor beta chains reported below all come from one sample, sequenced in a study of PD-1 blockade in classical Hodgkin lymphoma. Regarding time point: cycle 4 day 1 (C4D1), after five to seven weeks of nivolumab. Every patient experienced relapse after autologous stem cell transplantation, and brentuximab vedotin exposure varied. Some clones are missing from TCRdb's copy, which holds only in-frame ones; the method was immunoSEQ multiplex PCR. Of approximately 17,000 clones listed, approximately 62% are singletons. Sequencing used peripheral blood mononuclear cells (PBMCs), obtained before the fourth cycle of nivolumab. The receptors derive from a human donor with classical Hodgkin lymphoma.

The chain employs TRBV6-6 and TRBJ1-5; D is ambiguous. The CDR3 sequence is 14 residues long. CDR1 is MNHNY and CDR2 is SVGAGI in the germline V gene (reference sequence). With 2 bases removed from V and 4 bases from J, the gap between germline ends came to 9 bases. The CDR3 here is CASSYEPQNQPQHF. The CDR3 DNA is TGTGCCAGCAGTTACGAGCCACAAAATCAGCCCCAGCATTTT.

The chain uses TRBV7-8 and TRBJ1-5; D not resolved. V was pared by 2 bases and J by 0 bases, with 11 bases between. Looked up from germline, CDR1 is SGHVS and CDR2 is FQNEAQ. The CDR3 spans 16 residues. In DNA form, the CDR3 reads TGTGCCAGCAGCTTAAGGGTCCAAAATAGCAATCAGCCCCAGCATTTT. This codes for CASSLRVQNSNQPQHF.

The chain carries TRBV9 and TRBJ2-5, with 10 bases matching TRBD1. CDR3 length equals 15 residues. The junction had 9 bases not matched to a gene; V was cut back by 3 bases and J by 7 bases. Germline V gene data show CDR1 as SGDLS and CDR2 as YYNGEE. CDR3 region: CASSARTGGVGTQYF. The DNA of the CDR3 is TGTGCCAGCAGCGCTCGGACAGGGGGTGTGGGGACCCAGTACTTC.

This rearrangement joins TRBV19 to TRBJ2-2; D remains unclear. The CDR3 runs to 15 residues. In germline, CDR1 is LNHDA, CDR2 SQIVND (reference sequence). The germline V and J ends were trimmed by 4 bases and 1 base, with 10 bases remaining between them. The CDR3 bases are TGTGCCAGTAGTACCCCCGCCCTGAACACCGGGGAGCTGTTTTTT. This sequence encodes CASSTPALNTGELFF. Full variable domain (remainder filled in from reference TRBV19 and TRBJ2-2): DGGITQSPKYLFRKEGQNVTLSCEQNLNHDAMYWYRQDPGQGLRLIYYSQIVNDFQKGDIAEGYSVSREKKESFPLTVTSAQKNPTAFYLCASSTPALNTGELFFGEGSRLTVL.

The V and J genes are TRBV27 and TRBJ2-7; the D is unclear. The CDR3 runs 15 residues. Germline-derived CDR1 and CDR2 are MNHEY and SMNVEV (reference sequence). Trimming removed 6 bases at V and 4 bases at J, with 19 bases between. CDR3 bases: TGTGCCAGCAGGGGCGAGACTTCCAACCTTTACGAGCAGTACTTC. Protein product: CASRGETSNLYEQYF.

The V call is TRBV5-1, the J call TRBJ1-3; unclear D gene. There are 15 residues in the CDR3. Germline V gene sequence: CDR1 SGHRS, CDR2 YFSETQ. The V and J ends lost 3 bases and 4 bases respectively, with 14 bases between them. CDR3 sequence reads: CASSSAWTAGNTIYF. Written as DNA, the CDR3 is TGCGCCAGCAGCTCCGCTTGGACTGCCGGAAACACCATATATTTT.

The CDR3 spells CASSERAYYGYTF. CDR3 nucleotides: TGTGCCAGCAGTGAGAGGGCATATTATGGCTACACCTTC. This chain links TRBV2 with TRBJ1-2; D ambiguous. The CDR3 loop spans 13 amino acids. From germline, CDR1 is SNHLY and CDR2 FYNNEI. Trimming took 3 bases from V and 5 from J, leaving 10 bases between them. The variable domain in full, with the rest retrieved from reference TRBV2 and TRBJ1-2, is EPEVTQTPSHQVTQMGQEVILRCVPISNHLYFYWYRQILGQKVEFLVSFYNNEISEKSEIFDDQFSVERPDGSNFTLKIRSTKLEDSAMYFCASSERAYYGYTFGSGTRLTVV.

This clone was counted a single time. V and J are TRBV19 and TRBJ2-1; 10 bases map to TRBD2. CDR1 LNHDA and CDR2 SQIVND come from the germline V gene (reference sequence). With V trimmed by 4 bases and J by 2 bases, 2 bases remained unmatched. The CDR3 is 15 residues long. The CDR3 spells CASSRTSGPYNEQFF. CDR3 DNA sequence: TGTGCCAGTAGTAGGACTAGCGGCCCCTACAATGAGCAGTTCTTC. Using reference TRBV19 and TRBJ2-1 for the parts outside the CDR3, the full variable domain is DGGITQSPKYLFRKEGQNVTLSCEQNLNHDAMYWYRQDPGQGLRLIYYSQIVNDFQKGDIAEGYSVSREKKESFPLTVTSAQKNPTAFYLCASSRTSGPYNEQFFGPGTRLTVL.

Only a few counts were recorded for this clone. The rearrangement joins TRBV29-1 to TRBJ2-7, with D possibly being TRBD1 (7 bases). Germline loops: CDR1 SQVTM, CDR2 ANQGSEA. V was cut by 4 bases and J by 3 bases, with 19 bases left in between. The CDR3 length is 15 residues. The CDR3 loop is CSVAGDRDLIYEQYF. The CDR3 DNA reads TGCAGCGTTGCCGGCGACAGGGACTTAATCTACGAGCAGTACTTC.

This clone has just a few counts. The rearrangement links TRBV9 to TRBJ2-5; TRBD1 might be the D (5 bases). V was trimmed by 0 bases and J by 3 bases, leaving 6 bases between them. Germline CDR1 SGDLS, CDR2 YYNGEE. This CDR3 contains 13 residues. The CDR3 here is CASSVGREETQYF. In nucleotides, the CDR3 is TGTGCCAGCAGCGTAGGCAGGGAAGAGACCCAGTACTTC.

The chain joins TRBV28 to TRBJ1-1; no clear D gene. The CDR3 extends over 16 amino acids. Trimming cost V 3 bases and J 2 bases, with 16 bases left between them. The germline V gene encodes CDR1 MDHEN and CDR2 SYDVKM. CDR3 sequence reads: CASSFRPLTRNTEAFF. In DNA, the CDR3 is TGTGCCAGCAGTTTTCGGCCCCTTACTCGAAACACTGAAGCTTTCTTT.